Listed below are T cell receptor beta chains from one sample, sequenced in a study of cytotoxic CD8 clonotypes in ibrutinib-treated CLL. The data were produced by immunoSEQ multiplex PCR, yet TCRdb's version contains in-frame clones alone and is incomplete. Here the sample spans around 130,000 clones, roughly 84% being singletons. The starting material was PBMCs, obtained after 24 months of ibrutinib treatment. Receptor source: a human donor with chronic lymphocytic leukemia. Each CDR3 is given without its conserved first and last residue.

>TRBV7-9|TRBJ1-4
ASMLLGQGSEKLF
>TRBV14|TRBJ1-5
ASSLADRPTSGH
>TRBV7-3|TRBJ1-2
ASSQQGQAYGYT
>TRBV5-1|TRBJ2-3
ASSLPASTDTQY
>TRBV25-1|TRBJ2-6
ASSPERGQVSGANVLT
>TRBV10-3|TRBJ1-2
AIKPSPDIRYT
>TRBV2|TRBJ1-5
ASSRSPYQGQPQH
>TRBV27|TRBJ2-5
ASRRAGGLETQY
>TRBV4-1|TRBJ2-5
ASSQEEDARETQY
>TRBV9|TRBJ2-1
ASSVSLGWAGEYNEQF
>TRBV18|TRBJ1-1
ASSPLHLNTEAF
>TRBV2|TRBJ2-5
ANKEGDEETQY
>TRBV5-4|TRBJ1-1
ASSQPGVTEAF
>TRBV5-4|TRBJ2-7
ASSSAGSEQY
>TRBV29-1|TRBJ1-1
SVGHLNTEAF
>TRBV10-3|TRBJ1-2
ACDNRDRGQGYT
>TRBV5-6|TRBJ1-5
ASSLTQGRGQPQH
>TRBV9|TRBJ1-4
ASSVSGTATNEKLF
>TRBV30|TRBJ2-1
AWSPPVTGPYNEQF
>TRBV10-2|TRBJ1-3
ASREAGISGNTIY
>TRBV7-7|TRBJ1-5
ASSLNRGLSRQH
>TRBV7-2|TRBJ2-7
ASSSGSSYEQY
>TRBV7-6|TRBJ2-5
ASSARLSGGLETQY